This TCR beta chain emerged from a study of cytomegalovirus exposure and HLA in healthy donors. Donors had nominal health at sampling but likely had unrecorded immune exposures. PCR involved 60 Vbeta and 13 Jbeta primers. Assay: immunoSEQ multiplex PCR; the TCRdb copy retains only in-frame clones and omits some. The data contain approximately 130,000 clones, around 86% of them seen just once; the ten biggest clones take up around 0.67%. Concerning this clone: Its antigen is not known.

Overall study findings and caveats: The authors confirmed in vitro that a few CMV-associated chains were specific for CMV antigens. Later findings reportedly placed an Asian-associated ancestry cluster below the approximately 650-donor mean for N-insertions.

Trimming at V came to 5 bases and at J to 4 bases, leaving 3 bases not matched to a gene. The CDR3 contains 13 residues. CDR1 is SGHVS, CDR2 FNYEAQ, per germline. The receptor was isolated from a man between 18 and 35 years old in good health and CMV-seronegative. Material: PBMCs. The chain uses TRBV7-6 and TRBJ1-1; 8 nucleotides match TRBD1. In DNA form, the CDR3 reads TGTGCCAGCAGCCGAGACAGGGGCACTGAAGCTTTCTTT. Its protein is CASSRDRGTEAFF.